Sequencing of this T cell receptor (beta chain) was carried out in a study of cytomegalovirus exposure and HLA in healthy donors. Study results and limitations: While the bulk of TCR sequences proved rare, some public TCRs turned up in many donors.

Comments on this clone: Its specificity is not known.

13 Jbeta primers and 60 Vbeta primers were used for the PCR. Sequenced by immunoSEQ multiplex PCR; TCRdb stores in-frame clones only, minus some. The sample has about 120,000 clones, about 85% seen once. Trimming took off 0 bases at V and 3 bases at J, with 6 bases between the two ends. The CDR3 sequence is 15 residues long. Germline V gene sequence: CDR1 MGHRA, CDR2 YSYEKL. The rearrangement joins TRBV4-1 to TRBJ1-6; D remains ambiguous. Sequenced input: PBMCs. This receptor was obtained from a man aged 18 to 29 in good health and CMV-seropositive. The DNA of the CDR3 is TGCGCCAGCAGCCAAGATCGCGTCTATAATTCACCCCTCCACTTT. Translating gives CASSQDRVYNSPLHF.